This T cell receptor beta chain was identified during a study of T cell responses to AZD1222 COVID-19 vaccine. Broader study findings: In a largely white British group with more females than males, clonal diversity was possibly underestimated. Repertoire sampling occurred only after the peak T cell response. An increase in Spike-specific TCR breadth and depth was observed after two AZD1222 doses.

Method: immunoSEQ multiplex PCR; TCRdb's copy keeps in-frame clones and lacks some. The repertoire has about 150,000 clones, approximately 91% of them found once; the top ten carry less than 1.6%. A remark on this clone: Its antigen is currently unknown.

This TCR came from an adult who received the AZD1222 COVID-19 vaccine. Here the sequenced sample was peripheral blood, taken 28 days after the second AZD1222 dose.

The CDR3 DNA reads TGTGCCAGCAGTTTACTATCAACCTACGAGCAGTACTTC. As protein: CASSLLSTYEQYF. The chain links TRBV27 to TRBJ2-7; D gene ambiguous. Trimming shortened V by 2 bases and J by 2 bases, and 7 bases separated the two germline ends. Germline V gene lookup returns CDR1 MNHEY and CDR2 SMNVEV (reference sequence). CDR3 length equals 13 residues.